The TCR beta chain under discussion was sequenced for a study of T cells in localized non-small cell lung cancer. Germline values: CDR1 MDHEN, CDR2 SYDVKM. The CDR3 loop spans 12 amino acids. V lost 3 bases and J lost 5, with 5 bases in between. Repertoires were generated with immunoSEQ multiplex PCR, while TCRdb's copy carries only in-frame clones and drops some. The sample contains about 40,000 clones, around 90% of which appear only once. The chain is built from TRBV28 and TRBJ2-1; D remains ambiguous. The specimen comprised peripheral blood, sampled before any cancer treatment. The clonotype originates from a woman aged 40 to 75 with stage I lung adenocarcinoma. The chain's CDR3 is CASSLVDNEQFF. The CDR3 DNA reads TGTGCCAGCAGTTTGGTGGACAATGAGCAGTTCTTC.